This T cell receptor (beta chain) was retrieved from a study of T cells after yellow fever vaccination. The study, taken as a whole, reports: The secondary T-cell response peaked on day 5, not day 15, but was weaker.

This CDR3 is 16 amino acids long. Germline trimming cut 4 bases from V and 5 bases from J; bases unmatched to any gene: 11. CDR1 and CDR2 from the germline V gene are KGHDR and SFDVKD. In this sample, this clonotype turned up many times. As yet, its antigen is unknown. TCRdb re-derived calls from the 5' RACE reads in MiXCR, one entry per CDR3 protein. This sample has approximately 140,000 distinct CDR3 sequences, with roughly 8% found just once. The sequence was collected from a man between 25 and 39 years old who received the YFV17D yellow fever vaccine. The source material was CD4+ T cells sorted from PBMCs, sampled 5 days after the yellow fever booster vaccination. The rearrangement joins TRBV24-1 to TRBJ2-5, with TRBD1 matching over 8 bases. The CDR3 sequence: CATSDPGTGLRETQYF. The CDR3 region has the DNA TGTGCCACCAGTGACCCCGGGACAGGATTAAGGGAGACCCAGTACTTC.